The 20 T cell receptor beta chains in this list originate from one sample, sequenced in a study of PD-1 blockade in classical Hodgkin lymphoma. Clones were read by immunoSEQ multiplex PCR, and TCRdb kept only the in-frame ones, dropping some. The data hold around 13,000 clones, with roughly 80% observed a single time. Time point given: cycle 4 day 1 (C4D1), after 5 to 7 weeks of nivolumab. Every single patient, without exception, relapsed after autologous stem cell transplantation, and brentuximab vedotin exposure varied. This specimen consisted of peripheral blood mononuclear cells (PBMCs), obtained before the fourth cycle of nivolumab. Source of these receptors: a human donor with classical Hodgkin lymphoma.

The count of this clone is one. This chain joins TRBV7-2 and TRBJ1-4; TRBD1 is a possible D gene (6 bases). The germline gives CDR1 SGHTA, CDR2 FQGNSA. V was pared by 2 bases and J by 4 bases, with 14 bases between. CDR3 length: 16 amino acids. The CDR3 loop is CASSLSPDSYNEKLFF. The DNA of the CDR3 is TGTGCCAGCAGCTTATCCCCGGACAGCTATAATGAAAAACTGTTTTTT.

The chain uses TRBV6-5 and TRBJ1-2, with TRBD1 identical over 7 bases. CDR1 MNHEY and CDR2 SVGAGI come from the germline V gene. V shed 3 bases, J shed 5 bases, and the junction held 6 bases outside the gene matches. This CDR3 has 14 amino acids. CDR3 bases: TGTGCCAGCAGTTATGGCAGGGGGTCTTATGGCTACACCTTC. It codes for CASSYGRGSYGYTF.

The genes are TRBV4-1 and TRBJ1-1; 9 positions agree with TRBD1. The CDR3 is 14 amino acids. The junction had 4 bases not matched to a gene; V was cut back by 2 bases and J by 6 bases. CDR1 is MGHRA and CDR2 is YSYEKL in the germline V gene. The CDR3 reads CASSQPGTGSEAFF. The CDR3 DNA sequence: TGCGCCAGCAGCCAACCTGGGACAGGGTCTGAAGCTTTCTTT.

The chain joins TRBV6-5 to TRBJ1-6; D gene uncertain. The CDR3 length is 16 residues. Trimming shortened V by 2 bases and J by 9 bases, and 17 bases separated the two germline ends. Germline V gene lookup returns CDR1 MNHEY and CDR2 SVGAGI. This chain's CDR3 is CASSYRVGNLFSPLHF. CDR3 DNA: TGTGCCAGCAGTTACCGCGTGGGGAACCTTTTTTCACCCCTCCACTTT.

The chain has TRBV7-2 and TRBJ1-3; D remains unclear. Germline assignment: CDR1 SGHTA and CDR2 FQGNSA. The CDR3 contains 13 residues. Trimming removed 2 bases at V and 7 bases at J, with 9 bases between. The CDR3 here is CASSLSPPNTIYF. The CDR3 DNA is TGTGCCAGCAGCTTAAGCCCCCCGAACACCATATATTTT.

CDR3 nucleotides: TGTGCCAGCAGCTTAGGGGTAGGAGAGACCCAGTACTTC. This translates into CASSLGVGETQYF. The genes are TRBV7-6 and TRBJ2-5; no firm D call. This CDR3 contains 13 residues. Trimming pared 1 base from V and 4 bases from J, leaving 7 bases between. Germline loops: CDR1 SGHVS, CDR2 FNYEAQ.

The CDR3 DNA sequence: TGCGCCAGCAGCCTTTCAATTGTACAGGGGAATCAGCCCCAGCATTTT. It translates to CASSLSIVQGNQPQHF. This chain joins TRBV4-1 and TRBJ1-5; 7 positions match TRBD1. With 4 bases clipped from V and 4 bases from J, the junction kept 10 bases outside the gene matches. The V gene's germline CDR1 is MGHRA and CDR2 YSYEKL. This CDR3 spans 16 amino acids.

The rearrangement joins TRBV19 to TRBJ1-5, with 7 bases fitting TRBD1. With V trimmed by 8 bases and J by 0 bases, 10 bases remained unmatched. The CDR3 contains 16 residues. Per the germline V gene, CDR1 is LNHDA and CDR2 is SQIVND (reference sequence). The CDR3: CASSRGDRHSNQPQHF. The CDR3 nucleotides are TGTGCCAGTTCGCGCGGGGACAGACATAGCAATCAGCCCCAGCATTTT.

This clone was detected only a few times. The CDR3 nucleotides read TGTGCCATCAGCGTAGCGGGGGGGGACACCGGGGAGCTGTTTTTT. Amino acid sequence: CAISVAGGDTGELFF. V usage is TRBV10-3 and J usage is TRBJ2-2, with 11 bases identical to TRBD2. The length of the CDR3 is 15 residues. The germline gives CDR1 ENHRY, CDR2 SYGVKD. After removal of 6 bases from V and 3 bases from J, the junction contained 3 bases not matched to a gene.

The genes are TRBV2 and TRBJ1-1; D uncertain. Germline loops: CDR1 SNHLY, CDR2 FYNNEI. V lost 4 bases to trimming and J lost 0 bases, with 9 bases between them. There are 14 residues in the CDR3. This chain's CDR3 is CASSVGYLNTEAFF. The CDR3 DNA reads TGTGCCAGCAGTGTGGGGTATTTGAACACTGAAGCTTTCTTT.

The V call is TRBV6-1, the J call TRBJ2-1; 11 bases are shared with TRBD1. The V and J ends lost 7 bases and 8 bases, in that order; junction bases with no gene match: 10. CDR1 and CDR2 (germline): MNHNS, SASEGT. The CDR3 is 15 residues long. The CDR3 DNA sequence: TGTGCCAGCATTCCCGCGGGACAGGGGGGACATGAGCAGTTCTTC. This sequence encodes CASIPAGQGGHEQFF.

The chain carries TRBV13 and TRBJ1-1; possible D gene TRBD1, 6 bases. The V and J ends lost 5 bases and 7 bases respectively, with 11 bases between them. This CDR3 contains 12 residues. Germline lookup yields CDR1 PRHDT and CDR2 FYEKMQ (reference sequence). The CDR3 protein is CASSLVRGEAFF. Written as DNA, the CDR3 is TGTGCCAGCAGCCTCGTCAGGGGTGAAGCTTTCTTT.

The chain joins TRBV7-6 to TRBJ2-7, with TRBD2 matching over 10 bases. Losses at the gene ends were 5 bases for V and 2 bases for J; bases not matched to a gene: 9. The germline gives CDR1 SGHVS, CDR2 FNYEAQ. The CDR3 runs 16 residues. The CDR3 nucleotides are TGTGCCAGCAGCGCCAATAGCGGGGGGACCACCTACGAGCAGTACTTC. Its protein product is CASSANSGGTTYEQYF.

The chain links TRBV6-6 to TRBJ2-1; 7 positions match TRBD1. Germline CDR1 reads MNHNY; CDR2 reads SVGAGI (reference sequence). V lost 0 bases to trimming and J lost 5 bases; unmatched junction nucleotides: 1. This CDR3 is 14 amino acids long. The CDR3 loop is CASSYSDRDNEQFF. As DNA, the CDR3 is TGTGCCAGCAGTTACTCCGACAGGGACAATGAGCAGTTCTTC.

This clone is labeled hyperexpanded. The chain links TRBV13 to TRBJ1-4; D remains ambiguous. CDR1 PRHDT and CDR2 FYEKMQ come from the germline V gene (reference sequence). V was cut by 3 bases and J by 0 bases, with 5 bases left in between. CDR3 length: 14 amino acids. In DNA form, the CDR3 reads TGTGCCAGCAGCTTTTTGTCAACTAATGAAAAACTGTTTTTT. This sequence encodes CASSFLSTNEKLFF. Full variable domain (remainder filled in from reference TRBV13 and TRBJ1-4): AAGVIQSPRHLIKEKRETATLKCYPIPRHDTVYWYQQGPGQDPQFLISFYEKMQSDKGSIPDRFSAQQFSDYHSELNMSSLELGDSALYFCASSFLSTNEKLFFGSGTQLSVL.

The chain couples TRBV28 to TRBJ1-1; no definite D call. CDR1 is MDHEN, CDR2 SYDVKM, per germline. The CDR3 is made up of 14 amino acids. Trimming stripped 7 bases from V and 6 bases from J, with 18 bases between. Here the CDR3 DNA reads TGTGCCAGCATTGCCGCCGGCCTCGGGGCTGAAGCTTTCTTT. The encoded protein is CASIAAGLGAEAFF. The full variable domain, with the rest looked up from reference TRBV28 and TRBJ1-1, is DVKVTQSSRYLVKRTGEKVFLECVQDMDHENMFWYRQDPGLGLRLIYFSYDVKMKEKGDIPEGYSVSREKKERFSLILESASTNQTSMYLCASIAAGLGAEAFFGQGTRLTVV.

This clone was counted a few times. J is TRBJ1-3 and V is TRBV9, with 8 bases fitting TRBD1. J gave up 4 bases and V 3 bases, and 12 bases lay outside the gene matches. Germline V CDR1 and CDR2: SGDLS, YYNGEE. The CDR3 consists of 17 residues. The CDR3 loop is CASSADRGPIRGNTIYF. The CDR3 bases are TGTGCCAGCAGCGCCGACAGGGGACCCATCCGAGGAAACACCATATATTTT.

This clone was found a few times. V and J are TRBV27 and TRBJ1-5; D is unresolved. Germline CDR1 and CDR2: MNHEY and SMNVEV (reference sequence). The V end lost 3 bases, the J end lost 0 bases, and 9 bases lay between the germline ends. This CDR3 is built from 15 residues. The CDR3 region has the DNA TGTGCCAGCAGTTTCGGCGTAACTAGCAATCAGCCCCAGCATTTT. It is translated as CASSFGVTSNQPQHF.

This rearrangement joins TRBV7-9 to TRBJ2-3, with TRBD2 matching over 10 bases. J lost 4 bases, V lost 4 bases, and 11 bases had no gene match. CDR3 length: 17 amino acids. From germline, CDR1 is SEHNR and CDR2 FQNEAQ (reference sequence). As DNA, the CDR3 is TGTGCCAGCAGCTGGGGGCCTCAGCGGGAGGGCCCAGATACGCAGTATTTT. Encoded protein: CASSWGPQREGPDTQYF.

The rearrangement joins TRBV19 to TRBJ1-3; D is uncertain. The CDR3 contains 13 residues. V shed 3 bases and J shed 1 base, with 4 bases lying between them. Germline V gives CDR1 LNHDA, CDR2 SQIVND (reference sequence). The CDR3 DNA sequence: TGTGCCAGTAGTATCCTTTCTGGAAACACCATATATTTT. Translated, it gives CASSILSGNTIYF.